The subject of this entry is one T cell receptor (beta chain). Its specific antigen is unknown. No clone much larger than this one lies a single base away; base qualities are absent. V is shortened by 5 bases, J by 7 bases, and the region joining them spans 28 bases. The CDR3 measures 18 amino acids from cysteine to phenylalanine. The sequence is cut down to CDR3 DNA, 54 bases in frame from base 1. Looking up the germline V gene yields CDR1 SGHTA and CDR2 FQGNSA. Expansion of CD8+CD57+ cells had been shown by flow cytometry in the patients chosen for sequencing. Every patient had a diagnosis of severe acquired aplastic anemia based on International Study of Aplastic Anemia and Agranulocytosis and Camitta criteria. Patients had received no therapy at the time of blood sampling. The study deep-sequenced TCR repertoires of sorted CD4+ and CD8+ blood T cells from severe aplastic anemia patients and healthy subjects. In the USA, patient enrollment took place under clinicaltrials.gov protocols 00001620, 01623167, 00001397, 00071045, 00081523 and 00961064. Ficoll-Paque density gradient centrifugation was used to isolate peripheral blood mononuclear cells. Before DNA extraction, CD4+ and CD8+ T cells were sorted by FACS or by magnetic beads.

This specimen comes from a study of CD8+CD57+ T cells in acquired aplastic anemia (dated by TCRdb to 2016 to 2019). A note on the overall study: A mean of 3.2 ug of DNA, ranging from roughly 0.2 to 27.4 ug, was extracted from sorted CD4+ and CD8+ cells. CD8+CD57+ expansion was defined as a frequency above the mean frequency observed in healthy subjects.

On the study overall, not on this receptor specifically: Patients and healthy controls showed no significant difference in CD8+ Simpson's diversity (P=0.060). Around 31 CD8+ CDR3 sequences were shared between patients and controls but appeared highly expressed in patients and within their immunodominant clones.

Genomic DNA served as template for TCR beta VDJ combination and CDR3 sequence profiling. An Illumina HiSeq 2000 was the platform used for TCR repertoire sequencing. Concerning the study's data processing: TRBV/TRBJ rearrangement plots, CDR3 size and DJ length profiles, and Simpson's diversity index were used to assess repertoires. The most abundant DNA sequence in the deep sequencing data was defined as the immunodominant clone. CDR3 amino acid sequences were screened for sharing across subjects and were compared with published repertoires and the VDJdb database. TCRdb applied fastp at Q25 and MiXCR to the public reads, then kept only in-frame beta chains. Identical CDR3 proteins give one entry, which carries the most common genes and DNA. The V and J calls come from TCRdb's annotation, not from the publication. This sample gives about 260,000 distinct CDR3 sequences in total; 82% of them show up just once. 42% of the sample rests with the top ten.

Recombination linked TRBV7-2 to TRBJ2-3; TRBD2 might be the D gene, on 6 matching bases. Sequencing was carried out using sorted CD4+, CD8+, or CD8+CD57+ T cells (not recorded which) from PBMCs. The receptor was isolated from a human donor with aplastic anemia. The DNA sequence is given as TGTGCCAGCAGCGTCCGAGAGGGACTTCCCCCATCAGAGTATACGCAGTATTTT. Its translation reads: CASSVREGLPPSEYTQYF.